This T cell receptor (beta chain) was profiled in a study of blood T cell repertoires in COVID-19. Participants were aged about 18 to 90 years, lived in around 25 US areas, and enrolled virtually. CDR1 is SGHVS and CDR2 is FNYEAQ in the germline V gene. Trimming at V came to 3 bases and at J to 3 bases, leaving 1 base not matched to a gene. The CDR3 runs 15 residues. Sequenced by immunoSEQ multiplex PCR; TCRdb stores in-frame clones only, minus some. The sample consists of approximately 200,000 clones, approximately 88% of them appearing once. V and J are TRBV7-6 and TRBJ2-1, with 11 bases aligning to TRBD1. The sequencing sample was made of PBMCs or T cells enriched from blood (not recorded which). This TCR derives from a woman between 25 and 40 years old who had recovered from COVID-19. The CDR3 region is CASSFGTGGYNEQFF. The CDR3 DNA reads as TGTGCCAGCAGCTTTGGGACAGGGGGCTACAATGAGCAGTTCTTC.